The 3 T cell receptor beta chains given below trace back to one sample, sequenced in a study of blood T cell repertoires in COVID-19. TCRdb keeps only in-frame clones here, not all; method: immunoSEQ multiplex PCR. The repertoire consists of 150,000 to 200,000 clones, with around 89% occurring once and the leading ten covering 4% to 5%. Sequenced sample: peripheral blood. The source is a woman aged 25 to 45 with acute or convalescent COVID-19.

The V gene is TRBV19, the J gene TRBJ2-6; tentative D call: TRBD1 (6 bases). This CDR3 has 17 amino acids. Trimming pared 3 bases from V and 12 bases from J, leaving 24 bases between. The V gene's germline CDR1 is LNHDA and CDR2 SQIVND (reference sequence). The CDR3 region is CASSISTTGFLSTVLTF. As DNA, the CDR3 is TGTGCCAGTAGTATCTCTACGACAGGTTTCCTATCCACCGTCCTGACTTTC.

This clone occurred a few times. This chain uses TRBV5-1 with TRBJ1-6, with 9 positions matching TRBD1. The germline CDR1 and CDR2 sequences are SGHRS and YFSETQ. The CDR3 loop spans 16 amino acids. V lost 5 bases, J lost 7 bases, and 10 bases stayed unmatched. CDR3 amino acids: CASSFGTGPSNSPLHF. CDR3 in DNA: TGCGCCAGCAGTTTTGGGACAGGGCCGTCCAATTCACCCCTCCACTTT.

The chain couples TRBV10-3 to TRBJ2-1, with D possibly TRBD2 on 5 matching bases. Per germline, CDR1 ENHRY and CDR2 SYGVKD. The CDR3 length is 12 residues. Trimming left V 2 bases short and J 12 bases short, with 11 bases between. CDR3 sequence (DNA): TGTGCCATCAGTGAGGGAGGATTTCGGCAGTTCTTC. This encodes CAISEGGFRQFF.